This T cell receptor (beta chain) comes out of a study of blood T cell repertoires in COVID-19. Turning to the study itself: COVID-19 samples, acute and convalescent, were from the United States, Italy and Spain.

The data were produced by immunoSEQ multiplex PCR, yet TCRdb's version contains in-frame clones alone and is incomplete. The table includes about 410,000 clones, roughly 87% detected once. The CDR3 runs to 17 residues. V dropped 3 bases and J dropped 6; count of bases not matched to a gene: 15. The germline V gene encodes CDR1 MDHEN and CDR2 SYDVKM. This TCR came from a man aged 18 to 30 who had recovered from COVID-19. The sample comprised PBMCs or T cells enriched from blood (not recorded which). This chain links TRBV28 with TRBJ1-1; 8 bases map to TRBD1. The CDR3 DNA sequence: TGTGCCAGCAGTTTCAGGGGAACAGGGGGAAGGTATGCTGAAGCTTTCTTT. Protein: CASSFRGTGGRYAEAFF. The entire variable domain, with the rest obtained from reference TRBV28 and TRBJ1-1, is as follows: DVKVTQSSRYLVKRTGEKVFLECVQDMDHENMFWYRQDPGLGLRLIYFSYDVKMKEKGDIPEGYSVSREKKERFSLILESASTNQTSMYLCASSFRGTGGRYAEAFFGQGTRLTVV.